The 18 T cell receptor beta chains listed next were all sequenced from one sample in a study of cytomegalovirus exposure and HLA in healthy donors. Researchers ran the PCR with 60 Vbeta and 13 Jbeta primers. Here immunoSEQ multiplex PCR was the method, and the copy in TCRdb shows in-frame clones only, minus some. This table holds some 110,000 clones. The sequencing sample was made of PBMCs. The receptors here all came from a man aged 35 to 55 in good health and CMV-seropositive.

The rearrangement links TRBV28 to TRBJ2-2; TRBD1 might be the D (5 bases). Germline V CDR1 and CDR2: MDHEN, SYDVKM. This CDR3 has 14 amino acids. The germline V and J ends were trimmed by 6 bases and 2 bases, with 10 bases remaining between them. The CDR3 sequence: CASSTGHNTGELFF. In nucleotides, the CDR3 is TGTGCCAGCAGCACCGGACACAACACCGGGGAGCTGTTTTTT.

This chain links TRBV19 with TRBJ1-1; D is ambiguous. CDR3 size: 15 residues. Germline CDR1 is LNHDA and CDR2 is SQIVND (reference sequence). V lost 1 base, J lost 0 bases, and 9 bases lay in between. As DNA, the CDR3 is TGTGCCAGTAGTATAGTATCACGGGTGAACACTGAAGCTTTCTTT. Translation: CASSIVSRVNTEAFF.

The V call is TRBV5-1, the J call TRBJ2-3, with 9 bases identical to TRBD2. Germline-derived CDR1 and CDR2 are SGHRS and YFSETQ. V lost 0 bases and J lost 0; bases outside the gene matches: 5. This CDR3 comprises 17 residues. The CDR3 sequence: CASSLARLAGSTDTQYF. The CDR3 nucleotides read TGCGCCAGCAGCTTGGCCAGGCTAGCGGGAAGCACAGATACGCAGTATTTT. The full variable domain, with the rest looked up from reference TRBV5-1 and TRBJ2-3, is KAGVTQTPRYLIKTRGQQVTLSCSPISGHRSVSWYQQTPGQGLQFLFEYFSETQRNKGNFPGRFSGRQFSNSRSEMNVSTLELGDSALYLCASSLARLAGSTDTQYFGPGTRLTVL.

This CDR3 reads CASSVAGPNTGELFF. The CDR3 DNA sequence: TGCGCCAGCAGCGTAGCGGGCCCGAACACCGGGGAGCTGTTTTTT. V and J are TRBV5-1 and TRBJ2-2; 7 nucleotides align to TRBD2. V shed 4 bases and J 0 bases; nucleotides not matched to a gene: 3. The CDR3 sequence is 15 residues long. Germline V gives CDR1 SGHRS, CDR2 YFSETQ.

The chain carries TRBV5-6 and TRBJ1-2; a possible D gene is TRBD1 (5 bases). This CDR3 has 13 amino acids. The V gene's germline CDR1 is SGHDT and CDR2 YYEEEE. The V gene lost 1 base and the J gene lost 8 bases, with 12 bases spanning the gap. CDR3 in DNA: TGTGCCAGCAGCTTGAGGGGCCATGGGGGCTACACCTTC. Its translation is CASSLRGHGGYTF. The entire variable domain, with the rest obtained from reference TRBV5-6 and TRBJ1-2, is as follows: DAGVTQSPTHLIKTRGQQVTLRCSPKSGHDTVSWYQQALGQGPQFIFQYYEEEERQRGNFPDRFSGHQFPNYSSELNVNALLLGDSALYLCASSLRGHGGYTFGSGTRLTVV.

The rearrangement joins TRBV28 to TRBJ2-5; 12 bases agree with TRBD2. Germline CDR1 reads MDHEN; CDR2 reads SYDVKM. This CDR3 contains 16 residues. V shed 6 bases, J shed 5 bases, and the junction held 10 bases outside the gene matches. CDR3: CASRGRLAGDHETQYF. The DNA of the CDR3 is TGTGCCAGCAGGGGAAGACTAGCGGGAGATCATGAGACCCAGTACTTC.

The chain combines TRBV27 with TRBJ2-5; 12 bases align to TRBD1. With the DNA end fitting TRBJ2-7 better, the J assignment may be wrong. The CDR3 contains 13 residues. Germline V gene data show CDR1 as MNHEY and CDR2 as SMNVEV (reference sequence). The CDR3 nucleotides read TGTGCCAAGAACGGGACAGGGGGCTGCGAGCAGTACTTC. This translates into CAKNGTGGCEQYF.

This chain joins TRBV15 and TRBJ2-5, with D perhaps TRBD2 (6 bases). The germline V gene has CDR1 LNHNV and CDR2 YYDKDF (reference sequence). This CDR3 is built from 14 residues. Trimming shortened V by 5 bases and J by 5 bases, and 15 bases separated the two germline ends. The CDR3 DNA is TGTGCCACCAGCGGGTTACGGGGGACGGAGACCCAGTACTTC. Encoded protein: CATSGLRGTETQYF.

This rearrangement joins TRBV19 to TRBJ2-2; D is perhaps TRBD2 (6 bases). Trimming took 4 bases from V and 5 from J, leaving 20 bases between them. The CDR3 loop spans 17 amino acids. Germline V gene lookup returns CDR1 LNHDA and CDR2 SQIVND (reference sequence). CDR3: CASSTQAPGVETGELFF. DNA of the CDR3: TGTGCCAGTAGTACCCAAGCCCCGGGAGTAGAAACCGGGGAGCTGTTTTTT.

The chain employs TRBV11-1 and TRBJ1-4; D remains unclear. Germline loops: CDR1 SGHAT, CDR2 FQDESV (reference sequence). The CDR3 contains 12 residues. Trimming cost V 7 bases and J 8 bases, with 11 bases left between them. Written as DNA, the CDR3 is TGTGCCAGCAAGCGGGCTGGGGAAAAACTGTTTTTT. Translated: CASKRAGEKLFF.

J is TRBJ2-1 and V is TRBV6-5, with D tentatively TRBD1 (6 bases). CDR1 is MNHEY, CDR2 SVGAGI, per germline. V dropped 10 bases and J dropped 8 bases, with 15 bases sitting between them. The CDR3 has 12 amino acids. CDR3 sequence (DNA): TGTGCCATAGGGGGTAGTAGCGATGAGCAGTTCTTC. This codes for CAIGGSSDEQFF.

The chain is built from TRBV6-6 and TRBJ2-7; D might be TRBD1 (5 bases). V was cut by 0 bases and J by 6 bases, with 12 bases left in between. The CDR3 is 14 residues long. Looked up from germline, CDR1 is MNHNY and CDR2 is SVGAGI (reference sequence). CDR3 protein: CASSYSVQDVEQYF. The CDR3 DNA follows: TGTGCCAGCAGTTACTCGGTACAGGACGTCGAGCAGTACTTC.

V gene TRBV30 combines with J gene TRBJ2-7; 7 nucleotides line up with TRBD1. Germline CDR1 GTSNPN, CDR2 SVGIG (reference sequence). The CDR3 sequence is 12 residues long. With V trimmed by 2 bases and J by 3 bases, 1 base remained unmatched. The CDR3 region has the DNA TGTGCCTGGAGTAGACAGGGCTACGAGCAGTACTTC. Translated, it gives CAWSRQGYEQYF.

The gene calls are TRBV5-1 and TRBJ2-3; D may be TRBD2 (6 bases). Trimming stripped 1 base from V and 1 base from J, with 13 bases between. The CDR3 totals 16 residues. Germline V lookup: CDR1 SGHRS, CDR2 YFSETQ. CDR3 nucleotides: TGCGCCAGCAGCTTGTTCTTAGCGGAAGGCACAGATACGCAGTATTTT. Translation gives CASSLFLAEGTDTQYF.

The gene calls are TRBV5-1 and TRBJ2-1; 8 bases fit TRBD2. J gave up 5 bases and V 3 bases, and 4 bases lay outside the gene matches. In germline, CDR1 is SGHRS, CDR2 YFSETQ. CDR3 size: 14 residues. DNA of the CDR3: TGCGCCAGCAGCTCCAGCGGGAGCCACAATGAGCAGTTCTTC. As protein: CASSSSGSHNEQFF.

V and J are TRBV9 and TRBJ1-3; 9 nucleotides match TRBD1. This CDR3 contains 15 residues. CDR1 is SGDLS and CDR2 is YYNGEE in the germline V gene. V shed 3 bases, J shed 2 bases, and the junction held 3 bases outside the gene matches. The CDR3 here is CASSARDRAGNTIYF. Here the CDR3 DNA reads TGTGCCAGCAGCGCCAGGGACAGGGCTGGAAACACCATATATTTT.

The chain joins TRBV28 to TRBJ1-1; D uncertain. Germline assignment: CDR1 MDHEN and CDR2 SYDVKM. The CDR3 totals 13 residues. With 10 bases removed from V and 0 bases from J, the gap between germline ends came to 12 bases. The CDR3 nucleotides read TGTGCCACCCGCCGAAGCGTGAACACTGAAGCTTTCTTT. It specifies CATRRSVNTEAFF.

The CDR3 is CASSEDTYEQYF. DNA for the CDR3: TGTGCCAGCAGTGAAGACACATACGAGCAGTACTTC. The chain uses TRBV2 and TRBJ2-7, with D unresolved. V gave up 1 base and J gave up 4 bases, with 5 bases separating them. CDR1 is SNHLY and CDR2 is FYNNEI in the germline V gene. The CDR3 contains 12 residues.